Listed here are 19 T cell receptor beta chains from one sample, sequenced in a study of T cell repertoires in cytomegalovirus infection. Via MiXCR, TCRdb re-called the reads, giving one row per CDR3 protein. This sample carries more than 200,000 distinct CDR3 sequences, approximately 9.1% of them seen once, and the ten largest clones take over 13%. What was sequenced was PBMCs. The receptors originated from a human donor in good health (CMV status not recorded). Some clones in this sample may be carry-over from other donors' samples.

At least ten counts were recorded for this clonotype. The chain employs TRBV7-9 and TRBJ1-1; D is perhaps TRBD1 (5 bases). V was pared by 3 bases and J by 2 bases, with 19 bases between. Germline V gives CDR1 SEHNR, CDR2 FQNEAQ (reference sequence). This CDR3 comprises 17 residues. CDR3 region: CASSLPRGKGENTEAFF. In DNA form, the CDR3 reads TGTGCCAGCAGCTTGCCGAGGGGCAAAGGGGAAAACACTGAAGCTTTCTTT.

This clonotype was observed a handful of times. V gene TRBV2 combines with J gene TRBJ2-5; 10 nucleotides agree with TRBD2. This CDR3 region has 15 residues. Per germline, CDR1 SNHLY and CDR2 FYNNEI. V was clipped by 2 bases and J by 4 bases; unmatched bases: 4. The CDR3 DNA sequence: TGTGCCAGCAGTGAAACCGGGACTAGCGTAGAGACCCAGTACTTC. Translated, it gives CASSETGTSVETQYF.

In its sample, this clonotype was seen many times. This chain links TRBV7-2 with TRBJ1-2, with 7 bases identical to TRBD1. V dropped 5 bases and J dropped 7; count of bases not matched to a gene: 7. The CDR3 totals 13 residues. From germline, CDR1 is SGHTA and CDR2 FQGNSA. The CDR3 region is CASSPSGGSGYTF. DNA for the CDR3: TGTGCCAGCAGCCCATCAGGGGGGTCTGGCTACACCTTC.

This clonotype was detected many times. The CDR3 sequence: CASSQTGAGNQPQHF. In DNA, the CDR3 is TGTGCCAGCAGTCAAACAGGGGCCGGGAATCAGCCCCAGCATTTT. The rearrangement uses TRBV12-3 or TRBV12-4 and TRBJ1-5; 7 positions match TRBD1. The trim removed 5 bases at V and 4 bases at J, leaving 8 bases unmatched. CDR3 size: 15 residues.

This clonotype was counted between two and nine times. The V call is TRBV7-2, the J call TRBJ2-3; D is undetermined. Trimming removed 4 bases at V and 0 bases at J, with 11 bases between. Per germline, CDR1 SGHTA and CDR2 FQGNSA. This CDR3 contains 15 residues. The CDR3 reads CASSSWLPSTDTQYF. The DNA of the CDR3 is TGTGCCAGCAGCTCGTGGTTACCTAGCACAGATACGCAGTATTTT.

The CDR3 here is CASSVRQGGSEKLFF. CDR3 nucleotides: TGTGCCAGCAGTGTCCGACAGGGAGGTAGTGAAAAACTGTTTTTT. The chain carries TRBV12-3 or TRBV12-4 and TRBJ1-4, with 7 bases fitting TRBD1. Trimming cost V 5 bases and J 7 bases; bases outside gene matches: 10. This CDR3 comprises 15 residues.

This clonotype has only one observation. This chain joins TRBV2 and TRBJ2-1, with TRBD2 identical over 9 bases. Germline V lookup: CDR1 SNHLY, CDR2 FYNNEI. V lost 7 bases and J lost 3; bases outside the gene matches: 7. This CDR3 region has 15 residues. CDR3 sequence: CASTGSGGFYNEQFF. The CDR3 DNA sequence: TGTGCCAGCACAGGTAGCGGGGGATTCTACAATGAGCAGTTCTTC.

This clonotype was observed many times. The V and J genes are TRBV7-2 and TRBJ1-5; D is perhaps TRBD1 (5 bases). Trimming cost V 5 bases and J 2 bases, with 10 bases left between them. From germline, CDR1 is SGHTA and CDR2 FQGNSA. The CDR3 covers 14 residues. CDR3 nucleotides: TGTGCCAGCAGCCAGGGCAGGGGCAATCAGCCCCAGCATTTT. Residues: CASSQGRGNQPQHF.

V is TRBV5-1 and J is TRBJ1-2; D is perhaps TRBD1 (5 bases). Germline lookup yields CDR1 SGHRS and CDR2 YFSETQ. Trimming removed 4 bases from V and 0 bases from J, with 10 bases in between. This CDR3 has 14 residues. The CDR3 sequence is CASSEDTSNYGYTF. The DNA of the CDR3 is TGCGCCAGCAGCGAGGACACCTCTAACTATGGCTACACCTTC.

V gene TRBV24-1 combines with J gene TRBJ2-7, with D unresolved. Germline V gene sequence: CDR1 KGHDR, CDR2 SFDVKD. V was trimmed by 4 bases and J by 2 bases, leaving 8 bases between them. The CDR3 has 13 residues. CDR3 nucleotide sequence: TGTGCCACCAGTGACCCTCCCACCTACGAGCAGTACTTC. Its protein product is CATSDPPTYEQYF.

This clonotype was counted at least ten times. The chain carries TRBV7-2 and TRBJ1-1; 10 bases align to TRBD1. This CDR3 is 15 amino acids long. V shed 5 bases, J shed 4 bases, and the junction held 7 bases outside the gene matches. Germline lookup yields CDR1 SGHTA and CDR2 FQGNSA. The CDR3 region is CASSPRQGASTEAFF. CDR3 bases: TGTGCCAGCAGCCCCAGACAGGGGGCAAGCACTGAAGCTTTCTTT.

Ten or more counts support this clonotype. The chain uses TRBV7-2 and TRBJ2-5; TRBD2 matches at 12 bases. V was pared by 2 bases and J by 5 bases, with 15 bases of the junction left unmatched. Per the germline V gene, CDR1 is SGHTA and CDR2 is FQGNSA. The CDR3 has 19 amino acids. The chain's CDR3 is CASSLYRVASGGAKETQYF. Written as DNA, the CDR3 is TGTGCCAGCAGCTTATATAGAGTGGCTAGCGGGGGGGCCAAGGAGACCCAGTACTTC.

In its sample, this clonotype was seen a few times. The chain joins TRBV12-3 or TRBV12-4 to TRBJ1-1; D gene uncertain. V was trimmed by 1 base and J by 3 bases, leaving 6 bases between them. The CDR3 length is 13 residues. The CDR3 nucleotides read TGTGCCAGCAGTTTAGGGCGGTACACTGAAGCTTTCTTT. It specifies CASSLGRYTEAFF.

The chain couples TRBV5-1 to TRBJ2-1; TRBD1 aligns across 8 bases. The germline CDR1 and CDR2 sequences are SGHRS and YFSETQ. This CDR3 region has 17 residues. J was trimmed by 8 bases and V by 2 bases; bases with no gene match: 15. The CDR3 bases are TGCGCCAGCAGCTTCGGCCACCGGGACAGGACGTTCGATGAGCAGTTCTTC. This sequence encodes CASSFGHRDRTFDEQFF.

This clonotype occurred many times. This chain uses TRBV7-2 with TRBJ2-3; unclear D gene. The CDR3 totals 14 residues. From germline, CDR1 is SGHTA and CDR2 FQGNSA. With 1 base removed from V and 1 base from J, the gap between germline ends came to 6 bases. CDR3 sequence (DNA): TGTGCCAGCAGCTTAGGACGAGGCACAGATACGCAGTATTTT. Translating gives CASSLGRGTDTQYF.

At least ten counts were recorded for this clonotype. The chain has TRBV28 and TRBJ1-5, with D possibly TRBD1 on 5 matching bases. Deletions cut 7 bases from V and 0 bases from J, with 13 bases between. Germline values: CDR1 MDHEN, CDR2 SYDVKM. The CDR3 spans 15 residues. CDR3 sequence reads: CASNRGGISNQPQHF. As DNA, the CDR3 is TGTGCCAGCAACCGGGGGGGGATTAGCAATCAGCCCCAGCATTTT.

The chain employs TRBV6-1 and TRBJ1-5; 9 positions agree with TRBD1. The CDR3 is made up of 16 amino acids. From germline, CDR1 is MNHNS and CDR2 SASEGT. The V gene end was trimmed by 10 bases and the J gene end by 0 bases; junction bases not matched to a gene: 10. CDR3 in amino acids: CATWSTGGDSNQPQHF. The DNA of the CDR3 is TGTGCCACCTGGTCGACAGGGGGGGATAGCAATCAGCCCCAGCATTTT.

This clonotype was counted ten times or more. The CDR3 DNA reads as TGTGCCAGCAGCTTAGAAGCGGGAGGTACCTACGAGCAGTACTTC. Encoded protein: CASSLEAGGTYEQYF. This sequence joins TRBV7-8 and TRBJ2-7; 9 nucleotides line up with TRBD2. The CDR3 has 15 residues. Per germline, CDR1 SGHVS and CDR2 FQNEAQ. With 1 base clipped from V and 2 bases from J, the junction kept 3 bases outside the gene matches.

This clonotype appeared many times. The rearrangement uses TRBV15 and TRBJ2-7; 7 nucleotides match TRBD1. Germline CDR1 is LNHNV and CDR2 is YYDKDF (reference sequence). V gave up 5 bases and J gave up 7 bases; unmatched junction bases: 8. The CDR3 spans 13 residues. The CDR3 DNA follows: TGTGCCACCAGCCGCCAGACAGGGAAGGAGCAGTACTTC. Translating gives CATSRQTGKEQYF.